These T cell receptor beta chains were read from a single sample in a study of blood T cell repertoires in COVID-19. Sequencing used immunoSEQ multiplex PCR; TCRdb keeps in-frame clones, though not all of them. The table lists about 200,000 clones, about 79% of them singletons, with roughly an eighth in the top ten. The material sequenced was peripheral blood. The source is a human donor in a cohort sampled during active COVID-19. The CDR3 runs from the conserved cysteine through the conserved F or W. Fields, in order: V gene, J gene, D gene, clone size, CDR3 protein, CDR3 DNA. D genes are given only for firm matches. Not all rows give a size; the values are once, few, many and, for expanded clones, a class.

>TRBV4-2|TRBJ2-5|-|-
CASSQDLLETQYF
TGTGCCAGCAGCCAAGATCTTTTAGAGACCCAGTACTTC
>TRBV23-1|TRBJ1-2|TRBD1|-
CASSQTGGYGYTF
TGCGCCAGCAGTCAGACAGGGGGCTATGGCTACACCTTC
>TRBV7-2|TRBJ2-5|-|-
CASSFVGLRGQETQYF
TGTGCCAGCAGCTTTGTCGGCTTACGCGGGCAAGAGACCCAGTACTTC
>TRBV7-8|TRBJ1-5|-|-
CASSSTVYSNQPQHF
TGTGCCAGCAGCTCGACAGTCTATAGCAATCAGCCCCAGCATTTT
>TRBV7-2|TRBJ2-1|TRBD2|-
CASSYTLANNEQFF
TGTGCCAGCAGCTACACACTAGCGAACAATGAGCAGTTCTTC
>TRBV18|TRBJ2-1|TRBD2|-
CASSLRGGERLSSYNEQFF
TGTGCCAGCTCACTGCGGGGGGGGGAGCGGTTGAGCTCCTACAATGAGCAGTTCTTC
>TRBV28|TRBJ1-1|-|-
CASSLYPVGETEAFF
TGTGCCAGCAGTTTATATCCTGTCGGGGAAACTGAAGCTTTCTTT
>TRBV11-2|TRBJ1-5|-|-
CASSSGARQPQHF
TGTGCCAGCAGCTCGGGTGCACGGCAGCCCCAGCATTTT
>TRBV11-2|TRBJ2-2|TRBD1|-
CASSRGTGGTGELFF
TGTGCCAGCAGCCGGGGGACAGGTGGTACCGGGGAGCTGTTTTTT
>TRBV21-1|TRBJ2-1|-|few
CASSKASRDRGRSSYNEQFF
TGTGCCAGCAGCAAAGCTAGCCGGGACAGGGGTCGGAGCTCCTACAATGAGCAGTTCTTC
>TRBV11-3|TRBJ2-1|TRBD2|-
CASSTSLDHEQFF
TGTGCCAGCTCGACTAGCCTCGACCATGAGCAGTTCTTC
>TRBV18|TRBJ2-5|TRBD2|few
CASSPYPPLAGGSSETQYF
TGTGCCAGCTCACCATATCCCCCACTAGCGGGAGGGTCGAGCGAGACCCAGTACTTC
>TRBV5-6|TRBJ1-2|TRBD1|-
CASRPDRGGHGYTF
TGTGCCAGCAGACCGGACAGGGGAGGGCATGGCTACACCTTC
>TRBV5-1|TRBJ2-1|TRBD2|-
CASSLLAGGVNEQFF
TGCGCCAGCAGCTTGCTAGCGGGAGGTGTCAATGAGCAGTTCTTC
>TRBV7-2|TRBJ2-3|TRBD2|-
CASSLAGTKLSEQYF
TGTGCCAGCAGCTTAGCGGGGACTAAGCTTTCAGAGCAGTATTTT
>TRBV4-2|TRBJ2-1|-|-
CASSHPPTVGRTNEQFF
TGTGCCAGCAGCCACCCCCCCACGGTGGGGAGAACCAATGAGCAGTTCTTC
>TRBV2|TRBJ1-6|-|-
CASRSEGRAPLHF
TGTGCCAGCAGAAGCGAGGGCCGGGCACCCCTCCACTTT
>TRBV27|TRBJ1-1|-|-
CASSFSGALEAFF
TGTGCCAGCAGTTTCTCCGGAGCCTTGGAAGCTTTCTTT
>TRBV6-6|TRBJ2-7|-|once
CASSYRETYEQYF
TGTGCCAGCAGTTACAGGGAGACCTACGAGCAGTACTTC
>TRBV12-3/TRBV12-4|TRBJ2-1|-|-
CASSGSSYNEQFF
TGTGCCAGCTCCGGGAGCTCCTACAATGAGCAGTTCTTC
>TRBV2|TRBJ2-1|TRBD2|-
CASSRTSGKQFF
TGTGCCAGCAGTAGGACTAGCGGGAAGCAGTTCTTC
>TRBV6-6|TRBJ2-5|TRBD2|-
CASRPRQGLAGTQYF
TGTGCCAGCAGGCCTAGACAGGGACTAGCGGGGACCCAGTACTTC
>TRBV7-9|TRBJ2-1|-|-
CASSPSGTLQFF
TGTGCCAGCAGCCCATCCGGGACACTTCAGTTCTTC
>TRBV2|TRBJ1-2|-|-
CASSPVRASFYGYTF
TGTGCCAGCAGTCCGGTGAGGGCCTCCTTCTATGGCTACACCTTC
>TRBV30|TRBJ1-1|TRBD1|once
CAWSVRTGGFYMNTEAFF
TGTGCCTGGAGTGTACGGACAGGGGGTTTTTATATGAACACTGAAGCTTTCTTT
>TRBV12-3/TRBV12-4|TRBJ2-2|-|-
CAWRLVRTGELFF
TGTGCCTGGCGGCTAGTCCGCACCGGGGAGCTGTTTTTT
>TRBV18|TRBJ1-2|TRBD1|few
CASSAGGDSGYTF
TGTGCCAGCTCAGCAGGGGGAGATTCTGGCTACACCTTC
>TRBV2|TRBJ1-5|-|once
CASRGGVSNQPQHF
TGTGCCAGCAGGGGGGGGGTTAGCAATCAGCCCCAGCATTTT
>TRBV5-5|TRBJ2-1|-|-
CASIPNRDEQFF
TGTGCCAGCATTCCTAACCGGGATGAGCAGTTCTTC
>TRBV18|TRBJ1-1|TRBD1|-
CASSPGTGGGENTEAFF
TGTGCCAGCTCACCAGGGACAGGGGGAGGTGAGAACACTGAAGCTTTCTTT
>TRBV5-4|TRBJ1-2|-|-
CASSYHTSYTF
TGTGCCAGCAGCTATCATACAAGCTACACCTTC
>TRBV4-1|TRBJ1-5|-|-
CASSQFGGTNQPQHF
TGCGCCAGCAGCCAATTTGGGGGGACCAATCAGCCCCAGCATTTT
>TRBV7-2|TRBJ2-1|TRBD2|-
CASSVTGGGPGGEQFF
TGTGCCAGCTCCGTTACCGGGGGGGGCCCAGGTGGTGAGCAGTTCTTC
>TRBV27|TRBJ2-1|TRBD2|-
CASSISGRYYNEQFF
TGTGCCAGCAGTATTAGCGGGAGGTACTACAATGAGCAGTTCTTC
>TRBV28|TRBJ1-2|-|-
CASSLYNQGLDYGYTF
TGTGCCAGCAGTTTATACAACCAGGGGTTGGACTATGGCTACACCTTC
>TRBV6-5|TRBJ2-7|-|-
CASSYTGDTSYEQYF
TGTGCCAGCAGTTATACTGGGGACACATCCTACGAGCAGTACTTC
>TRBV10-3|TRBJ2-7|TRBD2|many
CAISQPAGVRYEQYF
TGTGCCATCAGCCAACCAGCGGGAGTACGATACGAGCAGTACTTC
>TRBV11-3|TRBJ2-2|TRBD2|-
CASSPLAGQNTGELFF
TGTGCCAGCAGCCCCCTAGCGGGGCAGAACACCGGGGAGCTGTTTTTT
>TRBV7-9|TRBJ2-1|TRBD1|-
CASSSRQGHNEQFF
TGTGCCAGCAGCTCCAGACAGGGTCACAATGAGCAGTTCTTC
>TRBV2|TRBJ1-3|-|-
CASRPGTSYGNTIYF
TGTGCCAGCAGACCCGGGACATCTTACGGAAACACCATATATTTT
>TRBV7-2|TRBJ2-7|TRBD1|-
CASSLVPRDRVRFEQYF
TGTGCCAGCAGCCTTGTCCCCCGGGACAGGGTGAGGTTCGAGCAGTACTTC
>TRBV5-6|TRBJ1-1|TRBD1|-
CASSLAKTAAGGTEAFF
TGTGCCAGCAGCTTGGCAAAAACGGCTGCAGGGGGGACTGAAGCTTTCTTT
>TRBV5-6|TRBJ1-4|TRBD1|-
CASSFGTANEKLFF
TGTGCCAGCAGCTTTGGGACAGCTAATGAAAAACTGTTTTTT
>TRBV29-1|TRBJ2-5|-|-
CSVDRGWSRIPSQETQYF
TGCAGCGTTGATAGGGGATGGAGCAGAATCCCCTCCCAAGAGACCCAGTACTTC
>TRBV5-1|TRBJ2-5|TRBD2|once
CASSLGGGRAETQYF
TGCGCCAGCAGCTTGGGTGGCGGGAGGGCAGAGACCCAGTACTTC
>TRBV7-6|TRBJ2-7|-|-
CASSLAAGYEQYF
TGTGCCAGCAGCTTAGCGGCAGGCTACGAGCAGTACTTC
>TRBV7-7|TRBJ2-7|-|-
CASSLDDRAGKEQYF
TGTGCTAGCAGCTTAGACGATCGGGCAGGGAAGGAGCAGTACTTC
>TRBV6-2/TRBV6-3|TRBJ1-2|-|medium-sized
CASSYSTGSIYGYTF
TGTGCCAGCAGTTACTCGACAGGCTCGATCTATGGCTACACCTTC
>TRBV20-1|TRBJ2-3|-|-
CSASIADTQYF
TGCAGTGCTAGCATTGCAGATACGCAGTATTTT
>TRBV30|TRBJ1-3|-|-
CAWSPLTLDSFGNTIYF
TGTGCCTGGAGCCCACTTACCTTGGACTCCTTCGGAAACACCATATATTTT
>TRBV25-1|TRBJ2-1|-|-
CASTGGTYNEQFF
TGTGCCAGCACTGGCGGAACCTACAATGAGCAGTTCTTC
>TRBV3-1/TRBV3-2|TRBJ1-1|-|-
CASSPLSPLNTEAFF
TGTGCCAGCAGCCCCTTGTCCCCCCTGAACACTGAAGCTTTCTTT
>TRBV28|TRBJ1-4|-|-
CASRPQGRTNEKLFF
TGTGCCAGCAGGCCACAGGGTAGGACTAATGAAAAACTGTTTTTT
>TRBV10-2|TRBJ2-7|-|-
CASSSGADEQYF
TGCGCCAGCAGTTCTGGGGCCGACGAGCAGTACTTC
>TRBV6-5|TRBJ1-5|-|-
CASTRGSNQPQHF
TGTGCCAGCACTCGAGGTAGCAATCAGCCCCAGCATTTT
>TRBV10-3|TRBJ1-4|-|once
CAIGAGPNEKLFF
TGTGCCATTGGGGCAGGGCCTAATGAAAAACTGTTTTTT
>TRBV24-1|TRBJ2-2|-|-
CATSDLFSRGELFF
TGTGCCACCAGTGATTTGTTTAGCCGCGGGGAGCTGTTTTTT
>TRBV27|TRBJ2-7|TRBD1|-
CASSWGQGPSEQYF
TGTGCCAGCAGTTGGGGACAGGGACCCTCCGAGCAGTACTTC